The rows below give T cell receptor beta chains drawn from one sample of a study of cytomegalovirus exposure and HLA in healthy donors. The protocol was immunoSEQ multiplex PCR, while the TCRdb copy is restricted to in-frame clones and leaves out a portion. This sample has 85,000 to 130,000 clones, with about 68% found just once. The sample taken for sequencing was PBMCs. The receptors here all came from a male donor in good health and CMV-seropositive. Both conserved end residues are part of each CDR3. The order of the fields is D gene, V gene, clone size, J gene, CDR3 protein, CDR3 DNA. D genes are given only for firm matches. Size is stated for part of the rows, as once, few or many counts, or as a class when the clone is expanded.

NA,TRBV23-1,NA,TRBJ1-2,CASSQLQGSDGYTF,TGCGCCAGCAGTCAGTTACAGGGTTCAGATGGCTACACCTTC
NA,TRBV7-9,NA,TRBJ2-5,CASGTGDYQETQYF,TGTGCCAGCGGGACCGGGGACTACCAAGAGACCCAGTACTTC
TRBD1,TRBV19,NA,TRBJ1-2,CASSPQGSYGYTF,TGTGCCAGTAGCCCACAGGGGAGCTATGGCTACACCTTC
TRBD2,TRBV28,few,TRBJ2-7,CASKSGTSYEQYF,TGTGCCAGCAAGAGCGGGACCTCCTACGAGCAGTACTTC
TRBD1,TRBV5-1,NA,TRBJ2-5,CASRGQGIDMGSLGQETQYF,TGCGCCAGCCGGGGACAGGGAATTGATATGGGCTCGCTGGGTCAAGAGACCCAGTACTTC
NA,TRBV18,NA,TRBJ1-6,CASSPGQGGHSPLHF,TGTGCCAGCTCACCCGGGCAGGGTGGGCATTCACCCCTCCACTTT
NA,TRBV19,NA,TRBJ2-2,CASSIVGDTGELFF,TGTGCCAGTAGTATAGTCGGTGACACCGGGGAGCTGTTTTTT
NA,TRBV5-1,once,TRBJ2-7,CASRWGTDSYEQYF,TGCGCCAGCAGGTGGGGCACAGACTCCTACGAGCAGTACTTC
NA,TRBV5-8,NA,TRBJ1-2,CASSFRAGASFSPF,TGTGCCAGCAGCTTCCGGGCAGGGGCCTCCTTTAGTCCGTTC
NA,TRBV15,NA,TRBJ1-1,CATSSSLILYTEAFF,TGTGCCACCAGCAGTAGCCTCATCTTGTACACTGAAGCTTTCTTT
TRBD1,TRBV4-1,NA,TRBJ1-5,CASSPQGGGYQPQHF,TGCGCCAGCAGCCCCCAGGGGGGAGGTTATCAGCCCCAGCATTTT
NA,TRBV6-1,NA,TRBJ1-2,CASSQGGVYGYTF,TGTGCCAGCAGTCAAGGGGGGGTCTATGGCTACACCTTC
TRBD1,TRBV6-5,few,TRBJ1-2,CASSRQGGGDGYTF,TGTGCCAGCAGTAGACAGGGAGGCGGCGATGGCTACACCTTC
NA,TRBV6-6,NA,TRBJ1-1,CASASGQPSGAFF,TGTGCCAGCGCTTCCGGACAGCCGTCGGGTGCTTTCTTT
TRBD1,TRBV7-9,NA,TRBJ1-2,CASRTGGEGGYTF,TGTGCCAGCAGGACAGGGGGCGAGGGTGGCTACACCTTC
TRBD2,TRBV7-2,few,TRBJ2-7,CASSLSGGRLSYEQYF,TGTGCCAGCAGCCTTAGCGGGGGACGACTATCCTACGAGCAGTACTTC
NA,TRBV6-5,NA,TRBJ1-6,CASSYSTGYNSPLHF,TGTGCCAGCAGTTACTCAACAGGGTATAATTCACCCCTCCACTTT
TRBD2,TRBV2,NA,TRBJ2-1,CASSGRLAGPYNEQFF,TGTGCCAGCAGTGGGAGACTAGCGGGGCCCTACAATGAGCAGTTCTTC
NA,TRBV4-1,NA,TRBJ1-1,CASSQAAGMNTEAFF,TGCGCCAGCAGCCAAGCGGCAGGAATGAACACTGAAGCTTTCTTT
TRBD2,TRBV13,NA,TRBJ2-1,CASSFPFSGGAVHEQFF,TGTGCCAGCAGCTTCCCCTTTAGCGGGGGGGCCGTTCATGAGCAGTTCTTC